This paragraph covers one T cell receptor beta chain sequence. What it binds is unknown. This record comes from a study of OX40 agonist ivuxolimab in advanced cancers. Notes on the study in general: Normalized T-cell clonal expansion was also low in some nonresponders. More expanded clones were seen, on average, in CD8+ T cells than in CD4+.

Generated by immunoSEQ multiplex PCR, the TCRdb table keeps only in-frame clones and is missing some. The table has approximately 60,000 clones, around three quarters seen once. The CDR3 consists of 13 residues. The V end lost 5 bases, the J end lost 3 bases, and 8 bases lay between the germline ends. CDR1 is SGHAT and CDR2 is FQNNGV in the germline V gene. This specimen was CD4+ or CD8+ T cells sorted from blood, taken in a trial of the OX40 agonist ivuxolimab. This sequence originates from an adult with an advanced solid tumor such as melanoma, head and neck, liver or kidney cancer. V gene TRBV11-2 combines with J gene TRBJ1-5; D remains unclear. In DNA form, the CDR3 reads TGTGCCAGCAGCCCGAAGGACAATCAGCCCCAGCATTTT. This gives the protein CASSPKDNQPQHF.